These T cell receptor beta chains were read from a single sample in a study of cytomegalovirus exposure and HLA in healthy donors. Libraries were prepared by immunoSEQ multiplex PCR; TCRdb keeps only in-frame clonotypes and omits some of them. Here the sample spans about 160,000 clones, roughly nine tenths being singletons. The sample was PBMCs. The receptors were gathered from a young man in good health and CMV-seropositive. CDR3s include the opening cysteine and the closing phenylalanine or tryptophan. D genes are given only for firm matches. Clone size is stated in some rows and not others, as once, few, many or a class when expanded.

CDR3 protein: CASSFSGGVQETQYF; CDR3 DNA: TGCGCCAGCAGCTTCTCGGGGGGTGTCCAAGAGACCCAGTACTTC; D gene: TRBD2; J gene: TRBJ2-5; V gene: TRBV5-1; clone size: -
CDR3 protein: CASSLRGDNEKLFF; CDR3 DNA: TGCGCCAGCAGCTTGCGGGGAGATAATGAAAAACTGTTTTTT; D gene: -; J gene: TRBJ1-4; V gene: TRBV5-1; clone size: -
CDR3 protein: CASSSSTGGLTDTQYF; CDR3 DNA: TGCGCCAGCAGCTCCTCGACAGGGGGTTTGACAGATACGCAGTATTTT; D gene: TRBD1; J gene: TRBJ2-3; V gene: TRBV5-1; clone size: -
CDR3 protein: CASTSGGYNEQFF; CDR3 DNA: TGTGCCAGTACTTCAGGGGGGTACAATGAGCAGTTCTTC; D gene: -; J gene: TRBJ2-1; V gene: TRBV19; clone size: once
CDR3 protein: CASSQGQGLAGYEQYF; CDR3 DNA: TGCGCCAGCAGCCAAGGTCAGGGACTAGCGGGCTACGAGCAGTACTTC; D gene: TRBD2; J gene: TRBJ2-7; V gene: TRBV4-1; clone size: -
CDR3 protein: CASSLPGQGENTIYF; CDR3 DNA: TGTGCCAGCAGCTTACCCGGACAGGGTGAAAACACCATATATTTT; D gene: TRBD1; J gene: TRBJ1-3; V gene: TRBV7-2; clone size: -
CDR3 protein: CASSIGRLADTQYF; CDR3 DNA: TGTGCCAGTAGTATTGGTCGGCTAGCAGATACGCAGTATTTT; D gene: -; J gene: TRBJ2-3; V gene: TRBV19; clone size: -
CDR3 protein: CASSLAGTEIQPQHF; CDR3 DNA: TGTGCCAGCAGCTTAGCCGGGACAGAAATCCAGCCCCAGCATTTT; D gene: TRBD1; J gene: TRBJ1-5; V gene: TRBV5-6; clone size: -
CDR3 protein: CASSVASGRTETQYF; CDR3 DNA: TGTGCCAGCAGCGTAGCCAGCGGGAGGACGGAGACCCAGTACTTC; D gene: TRBD2; J gene: TRBJ2-5; V gene: TRBV9; clone size: -
CDR3 protein: CASSEGRVAGNTIYF; CDR3 DNA: TGTGCCAGCAGTGAAGGCAGGGTTGCTGGAAACACCATATATTTT; D gene: -; J gene: TRBJ1-3; V gene: TRBV2; clone size: -
CDR3 protein: CASSSNSGTKATQYF; CDR3 DNA: TGTGCCAGCAGTTCGAATAGCGGGACGAAAGCGACCCAGTACTTC; D gene: TRBD2; J gene: TRBJ2-5; V gene: TRBV27; clone size: -
CDR3 protein: CASSLDRDQPQHF; CDR3 DNA: TGCGCCAGCAGCTTGGACAGGGATCAGCCCCAGCATTTT; D gene: -; J gene: TRBJ1-5; V gene: TRBV5-1; clone size: -
CDR3 protein: CASSEGTGGYGYTF; CDR3 DNA: TGTGCCAGCAGCGAGGGGACAGGGGGCTATGGCTACACCTTC; D gene: TRBD1; J gene: TRBJ1-2; V gene: TRBV13; clone size: few
CDR3 protein: CASSPSSRGRDTQYF; CDR3 DNA: TGTGCCAGCAGTCCCTCGTCTAGAGGGAGAGATACGCAGTATTTT; D gene: -; J gene: TRBJ2-3; V gene: TRBV28; clone size: -
CDR3 protein: CASSDIQGLGYGYTF; CDR3 DNA: TGTGCCAGCAGTGATATACAGGGGCTGGGGTATGGCTACACCTTC; D gene: TRBD1; J gene: TRBJ1-2; V gene: TRBV25-1; clone size: -
CDR3 protein: CSVRGGSNQPQHF; CDR3 DNA: TGCAGCGTTAGGGGGGGCAGCAATCAGCCCCAGCATTTT; D gene: -; J gene: TRBJ1-5; V gene: TRBV29-1; clone size: -
CDR3 protein: CASTPRGSKGTGELFF; CDR3 DNA: TGTGCCAGTACCCCAAGGGGCTCGAAGGGCACCGGGGAGCTGTTTTTT; D gene: -; J gene: TRBJ2-2; V gene: TRBV19; clone size: -
CDR3 protein: CASSEAVRGGSYNEQFF; CDR3 DNA: TGTGCCAGCAGTGAAGCGGTCCGGGGGGGCTCCTACAATGAGCAGTTCTTC; D gene: TRBD2; J gene: TRBJ2-1; V gene: TRBV2; clone size: -
CDR3 protein: CASGTRDSGFDEKLFF; CDR3 DNA: TGTGCCAGCGGTACCCGGGACAGCGGGTTCGACGAAAAACTGTTTTTT; D gene: TRBD1; J gene: TRBJ1-4; V gene: TRBV5-4; clone size: -
CDR3 protein: CASSEGWAGRNRFNQPQHF; CDR3 DNA: TGTGCCAGCAGTGAAGGGTGGGCAGGGAGGAACCGATTCAATCAGCCCCAGCATTTT; D gene: -; J gene: TRBJ1-5; V gene: TRBV6-1; clone size: -
CDR3 protein: CASSFIVNTEAFF; CDR3 DNA: TGTGCCAGCAGTTTTATTGTGAACACTGAAGCTTTCTTT; D gene: -; J gene: TRBJ1-1; V gene: TRBV28; clone size: once
CDR3 protein: CASSLSAGKDIQYF; CDR3 DNA: TGTGCCAGCAGCTTGTCTGCAGGGAAGGACATTCAGTACTTC; D gene: -; J gene: TRBJ2-4; V gene: TRBV5-4; clone size: -
CDR3 protein: CASSPSQETQYF; CDR3 DNA: TGTGCCAGCAGCCCCTCCCAAGAGACCCAGTACTTC; D gene: -; J gene: TRBJ2-5; V gene: TRBV5-4; clone size: -
CDR3 protein: CASGLGQNTGELFF; CDR3 DNA: TGTGCTAGTGGTTTGGGACAGAACACCGGGGAGCTGTTTTTT; D gene: -; J gene: TRBJ2-2; V gene: TRBV12-5; clone size: -
CDR3 protein: CASSWGREQTQYF; CDR3 DNA: TGTGCCAGCAGCTGGGGCAGGGAACAGACCCAGTACTTC; D gene: -; J gene: TRBJ2-5; V gene: TRBV5-4; clone size: -
CDR3 protein: CASSPLGQRNGYTF; CDR3 DNA: TGTGCCAGCAGCCCTTTGGGCCAGAGAAATGGCTACACCTTC; D gene: -; J gene: TRBJ1-2; V gene: TRBV11-3; clone size: -
CDR3 protein: CASSEAPGVGYGYTF; CDR3 DNA: TGTGCCAGCAGTGAAGCTCCAGGGGTGGGCTATGGCTACACCTTC; D gene: -; J gene: TRBJ1-2; V gene: TRBV6-1; clone size: -
CDR3 protein: CSVGGPGTEYNEQFF; CDR3 DNA: TGCAGCGTTGGGGGTCCCGGGACAGAATACAATGAGCAGTTCTTC; D gene: TRBD1; J gene: TRBJ2-1; V gene: TRBV29-1; clone size: -
CDR3 protein: CASSIDHRGTEAFF; CDR3 DNA: TGTGCCAGTAGTATAGATCACCGGGGAACTGAAGCTTTCTTT; D gene: -; J gene: TRBJ1-1; V gene: TRBV19; clone size: -
CDR3 protein: CATSRGEGIRYGYTF; CDR3 DNA: TGTGCCACCAGCAGAGGGGAGGGCATACGATATGGCTACACCTTC; D gene: -; J gene: TRBJ1-2; V gene: TRBV15; clone size: -
CDR3 protein: CASTHREGPETQYF; CDR3 DNA: TGTGCCAGCACCCACCGGGAGGGTCCCGAGACCCAGTACTTC; D gene: TRBD2; J gene: TRBJ2-5; V gene: TRBV11-3; clone size: -
CDR3 protein: CASYSWSSYEQYF; CDR3 DNA: TGTGCCAGCTACTCATGGAGCTCCTACGAGCAGTACTTC; D gene: -; J gene: TRBJ2-7; V gene: TRBV5-6; clone size: -
CDR3 protein: CASSLGLAGWETQYF; CDR3 DNA: TGTGCCAGCAGCTTGGGGCTAGCGGGATGGGAGACCCAGTACTTC; D gene: TRBD2; J gene: TRBJ2-5; V gene: TRBV5-5; clone size: -
CDR3 protein: CASSQGWETQYF; CDR3 DNA: TGTGCCAGCAGTCAGGGGTGGGAGACCCAGTACTTC; D gene: -; J gene: TRBJ2-5; V gene: TRBV6-6; clone size: -
CDR3 protein: CASSFVTSGPQIAQYF; CDR3 DNA: TGTGCCAGTAGTTTCGTTACTAGCGGCCCACAGATTGCGCAGTATTTT; D gene: TRBD2; J gene: TRBJ2-3; V gene: TRBV19; clone size: -
CDR3 protein: CASSYSQGSTGELFF; CDR3 DNA: TGTGCCAGCAGTTACTCTCAGGGATCCACCGGGGAGCTGTTTTTT; D gene: -; J gene: TRBJ2-2; V gene: TRBV6-5; clone size: -
CDR3 protein: CASNYPLAGDTQYF; CDR3 DNA: TGTGCCAGCAATTATCCCCTCGCGGGAGATACGCAGTATTTT; D gene: -; J gene: TRBJ2-3; V gene: TRBV11-3; clone size: -
CDR3 protein: CASSLPTTPCYNEQFF; CDR3 DNA: TGTGCCAGCAGTTTACCGACTACGCCATGTTACAATGAGCAGTTCTTC; D gene: -; J gene: TRBJ2-1; V gene: TRBV27; clone size: -
CDR3 protein: CASSVWGSENTGELFF; CDR3 DNA: TGTGCCAGCAGTGTTTGGGGTAGCGAGAACACCGGGGAGCTGTTTTTT; D gene: -; J gene: TRBJ2-2; V gene: TRBV6-1; clone size: -
CDR3 protein: CASKREEETEAFF; CDR3 DNA: TGTGCCAGTAAGCGGGAAGAAGAAACTGAAGCTTTCTTT; D gene: -; J gene: TRBJ1-1; V gene: TRBV19; clone size: -
CDR3 protein: CASNPLAGGDNEQFF; CDR3 DNA: TGTGCCAGCAACCCACTAGCGGGAGGGGACAATGAGCAGTTCTTC; D gene: TRBD2; J gene: TRBJ2-1; V gene: TRBV5-4; clone size: -
CDR3 protein: CASSLSGRSSYNEQFF; CDR3 DNA: TGTGCCAGCAGCCTTAGCGGAAGGAGCTCCTACAATGAGCAGTTCTTC; D gene: -; J gene: TRBJ2-1; V gene: TRBV7-9; clone size: -
CDR3 protein: CASSVNGQRVNTQYF; CDR3 DNA: TGTGCCAGCAGTGTAAACGGGCAGAGGGTGAATACGCAGTATTTT; D gene: -; J gene: TRBJ2-3; V gene: TRBV2; clone size: -
CDR3 protein: CATSSRPGGPYNEQFF; CDR3 DNA: TGTGCCACCAGCAGCCGTCCGGGAGGACCCTACAATGAGCAGTTCTTC; D gene: TRBD2; J gene: TRBJ2-1; V gene: TRBV15; clone size: -
CDR3 protein: CASSEDGTYEQYF; CDR3 DNA: TGTGCCAGCAGCGAGGACGGGACCTACGAGCAGTACTTC; D gene: -; J gene: TRBJ2-7; V gene: TRBV9; clone size: -
CDR3 protein: CASSLALAVITDTQYF; CDR3 DNA: TGTGCCAGCAGCTTGGCATTAGCGGTGATCACAGATACGCAGTATTTT; D gene: -; J gene: TRBJ2-3; V gene: TRBV5-6; clone size: -
CDR3 protein: CASSPGHSVPNEQFF; CDR3 DNA: TGTGCCAGCAGCCCGGGACACTCGGTCCCCAATGAGCAGTTCTTC; D gene: -; J gene: TRBJ2-1; V gene: TRBV5-8; clone size: -
CDR3 protein: CATREGVMDNEQFF; CDR3 DNA: TGCGCCACCCGGGAGGGGGTGATGGACAATGAGCAGTTCTTC; D gene: TRBD2; J gene: TRBJ2-1; V gene: TRBV10-2; clone size: -
CDR3 protein: CASSLQGGYGYTF; CDR3 DNA: TGTGCCAGCAGTCTACAGGGGGGCTATGGCTACACCTTC; D gene: TRBD1; J gene: TRBJ1-2; V gene: TRBV6-1; clone size: -
CDR3 protein: CASSKEELAADTQYF; CDR3 DNA: TGTGCCAGCAGCAAAGAGGAACTAGCGGCAGATACGCAGTATTTT; D gene: -; J gene: TRBJ2-3; V gene: TRBV21-1; clone size: -
CDR3 protein: CASSYSWTGIPYEQYF; CDR3 DNA: TGTGCCAGCAGTTACTCTTGGACAGGAATCCCCTACGAGCAGTACTTC; D gene: TRBD1; J gene: TRBJ2-7; V gene: TRBV6-5; clone size: -
CDR3 protein: CASSLGGHLGNTIYF; CDR3 DNA: TGTGCCAGCAGCTTAGGGGGACACCTAGGAAACACCATATATTTT; D gene: -; J gene: TRBJ1-3; V gene: TRBV7-2; clone size: -
CDR3 protein: CATGTGLYNEQFF; CDR3 DNA: TGTGCCACTGGGACAGGTCTATACAATGAGCAGTTCTTC; D gene: TRBD1; J gene: TRBJ2-1; V gene: TRBV19; clone size: -
CDR3 protein: CASSLDRLASRETQYF; CDR3 DNA: TGTGCCAGCAGCTTAGATCGACTAGCGTCCCGAGAGACCCAGTACTTC; D gene: TRBD2; J gene: TRBJ2-5; V gene: TRBV11-3; clone size: -
CDR3 protein: CASSLSGIYNEQFF; CDR3 DNA: TGCGCCAGCAGCTTGAGCGGGATTTACAATGAGCAGTTCTTC; D gene: TRBD2; J gene: TRBJ2-1; V gene: TRBV5-1; clone size: few
CDR3 protein: CASSRTSGIYNEQFF; CDR3 DNA: TGTGCCAGCAGCAGGACTAGCGGGATCTACAATGAGCAGTTCTTC; D gene: TRBD2; J gene: TRBJ2-1; V gene: TRBV7-9; clone size: -
CDR3 protein: CAWTEMNTEAFF; CDR3 DNA: TGTGCCTGGACAGAAATGAACACTGAAGCTTTCTTT; D gene: -; J gene: TRBJ1-1; V gene: TRBV30; clone size: -